Shown below are 13 T cell receptor beta chains from a single sample sequenced in a study of yellow fever vaccine responses in identical twins. MiXCR, applied by TCRdb to the RT-PCR reads, yields one record per CDR3 protein. This table has approximately 2,100 distinct CDR3 sequences, about four fifths appearing once. The specimen was T cells from blood (PBMCs), unsorted or a sorted subset (not recorded which), collected before or after yellow fever vaccination (not recorded which). The receptors come from a young woman who received the yellow fever vaccine.

This chain connects TRBV23-1 to TRBJ1-5; D remains unclear. TRBV23-1 is recorded as an ORF, its role being uncertain. The CDR3 totals 15 residues. V was clipped by 0 bases and J by 7 bases, with 13 bases between them. For the CDR3, the DNA is TGCGCCAGCAGTCAATCACAAGGGAAAGGCCAGCCCCAGCATTTT. Its protein is CASSQSQGKGQPQHF.

The chain links TRBV11-1 to TRBJ2-4; possibly TRBD1 for D (6 bases). Germline V lookup: CDR1 SGHAT, CDR2 FQDESV (reference sequence). With 4 bases removed from V and 4 bases from J, the gap between germline ends came to 11 bases. This CDR3 comprises 14 residues. The chain's CDR3 is CASSYDRTKNIQYF. DNA for the CDR3: TGTGCCAGCAGCTATGACAGGACTAAAAACATTCAGTACTTC.

The chain joins TRBV10-1 to TRBJ2-7; D is possibly TRBD2 (6 bases). Germline assignment: CDR1 WNHNN and CDR2 SYGVQD (reference sequence). The CDR3 has 14 residues. V was cut by 2 bases and J by 5 bases, with 13 bases left in between. The CDR3 DNA reads as TGCGCCAGCAGTGAGATGGAGGGGCGGGACGAGCAGTACTTC. Its protein is CASSEMEGRDEQYF.

This rearrangement joins TRBV2 to TRBJ2-1; D is possibly TRBD2 (6 bases). Germline loops: CDR1 SNHLY, CDR2 FYNNEI. The V end lost 4 bases, the J end lost 4 bases, and 11 bases lay between the germline ends. This CDR3 has 14 amino acids. DNA of the CDR3: TGTGCCAGCAGTGTCGGGGACTCATACAATGAGCAGTTCTTC. Translated, it gives CASSVGDSYNEQFF.

The V and J genes are TRBV3-1 and TRBJ2-3; D is possibly TRBD2 (6 bases). The CDR3 contains 14 residues. Germline V gene sequence: CDR1 LGHDT, CDR2 YNNKEL (reference sequence). The V end lost 8 bases, the J end lost 3 bases, and 15 bases lay between the germline ends. The CDR3 DNA sequence: TGTGCCAGCGAGAAAGCCGGGGGTACAGATACGCAGTATTTT. Protein: CASEKAGGTDTQYF.

This chain links TRBV5-6 with TRBJ1-4; D uncertain. Trimming cost V 3 bases and J 1 base, with 10 bases left between them. The germline V gene has CDR1 SGHDT and CDR2 YYEEEE. This CDR3 is 15 amino acids long. The CDR3 nucleotides are TGTGCCAGCAGCTCGGCGGGTGAAACTAATGAAAAACTGTTTTTT. This sequence encodes CASSSAGETNEKLFF.

The chain couples TRBV4-1 to TRBJ2-5; unclear D gene. Germline V CDR1 and CDR2: MGHRA, YSYEKL. Trimming shortened V by 0 bases and J by 1 base, and 6 bases separated the two germline ends. The CDR3 is 14 amino acids. The CDR3 loop is CASSQEISQETQYF. The CDR3 region has the DNA TGCGCCAGCAGCCAAGAGATCTCCCAAGAGACCCAGTACTTC.

V gene TRBV11-1 combines with J gene TRBJ1-5; 7 bases align to TRBD1. V lost 1 base, J lost 3 bases, and 9 bases stayed unmatched. The CDR3 extends over 17 amino acids. The germline gives CDR1 SGHAT, CDR2 FQDESV (reference sequence). The CDR3 nucleotides are TGTGCCAGCAGCTTAGGTGGATGGGGACAGAACAATCAGCCCCAGCATTTT. It encodes CASSLGGWGQNNQPQHF. The whole variable domain, filled in from reference TRBV11-1 and TRBJ1-5, reads EAEVAQSPRYKITEKSQAVAFWCDPISGHATLYWYRQILGQGPELLVQFQDESVVDDSQLPKDRFSAERLKGVDSTLKIQPAELGDSAMYLCASSLGGWGQNNQPQHFGDGTRLSIL.

The V and J genes are TRBV7-3 and TRBJ1-1; D is unresolved. This CDR3 has 13 amino acids. Trimming took off 3 bases at V and 3 bases at J, with 8 bases between the two ends. CDR1 is SGHTA and CDR2 is FQGTGA in the germline V gene. The CDR3 coding sequence is TGTGCCAGCAGCTTTTCCGATTACACTGAAGCTTTCTTT. It is translated as CASSFSDYTEAFF.

This chain links TRBV6-1 with TRBJ2-1; D gene ambiguous. Trimming shortened V by 4 bases and J by 10 bases, and 14 bases separated the two germline ends. The germline gives CDR1 MNHNS, CDR2 SASEGT. CDR3 size: 13 residues. The CDR3 spells CASSVVGTGEQFF. The CDR3 coding sequence is TGTGCCAGCAGTGTAGTCGGAACTGGCGAGCAGTTCTTC.

This clonotype was found once. The chain is built from TRBV5-4 and TRBJ2-7; D may be TRBD1 (6 bases). The CDR3 is 13 residues long. V lost 3 bases to trimming and J lost 3 bases, with 10 bases between them. Germline V lookup: CDR1 SGHNT, CDR2 YYREEE (reference sequence). This CDR3 reads CASSWGRYYEQYF. CDR3 sequence (DNA): TGTGCCAGCAGCTGGGGGCGTTACTACGAGCAGTACTTC.

The chain employs TRBV5-4 and TRBJ1-5; TRBD1 matches 8 bases. The germline CDR1 and CDR2 sequences are SGHNT and YYREEE (reference sequence). J gave up 6 bases and V 0 bases, and 5 bases lay outside the gene matches. The CDR3 consists of 15 residues. DNA of the CDR3: TGTGCCAGCAGCTTGGGACAGGGGTCCGCTCAGCCCCAGCATTTT. Its translation: CASSLGQGSAQPQHF.

The count of this clonotype is one. The rearrangement links TRBV25-1 to TRBJ2-5, with D maybe TRBD2 (6 bases). Trimming stripped 2 bases from V and 4 bases from J, with 8 bases between. The CDR3 runs 13 residues. Per the germline V gene, CDR1 is MGHDK and CDR2 is SYGVNS. The CDR3 sequence is CASSEGGLETQYF. The CDR3 bases are TGTGCCAGCAGTGAAGGGGGGTTAGAGACCCAGTACTTC.